Listed here are 9 T cell receptor beta chains from one sample, sequenced in a study of blood T cell repertoires in COVID-19. Here immunoSEQ multiplex PCR was the method, and the copy in TCRdb shows in-frame clones only, minus some. This table holds tens of thousands of clones, roughly 70% found once. The sequenced sample was peripheral blood. Receptors originate from a woman between 45 and 65 years old with active or convalescent COVID-19.

In its sample, this clone was seen once. The chain recombines TRBV19 with TRBJ1-2; possibly TRBD1 for D (6 bases). Germline CDR1 is LNHDA and CDR2 is SQIVND (reference sequence). This CDR3 spans 15 amino acids. The V end lost 7 bases, the J end lost 2 bases, and 17 bases lay between the germline ends. CDR3 sequence (DNA): TGTGCCAGTACAGCAGACAGGTCGGGAAACTATGGCTACACCTTC. As protein: CASTADRSGNYGYTF. Drawing the rest from reference TRBV19 and TRBJ1-2, the complete variable domain is DGGITQSPKYLFRKEGQNVTLSCEQNLNHDAMYWYRQDPGQGLRLIYYSQIVNDFQKGDIAEGYSVSREKKESFPLTVTSAQKNPTAFYLCASTADRSGNYGYTFGSGTRLTVV.

V usage is TRBV30 and J usage is TRBJ1-2; TRBD1 aligns across 8 bases. The germline V gene has CDR1 GTSNPN and CDR2 SVGIG (reference sequence). The CDR3 runs to 12 residues. With 7 bases clipped from V and 6 bases from J, the junction kept 7 bases outside the gene matches. This CDR3 is CASGQGWDGYTF. The CDR3 DNA reads TGTGCCTCTGGACAGGGTTGGGATGGCTACACCTTC.

This chain joins TRBV6-5 and TRBJ1-5, with a tentative D call TRBD1 (5 bases). Trimming removed 8 bases from V and 6 bases from J, with 20 bases in between. Per germline, CDR1 MNHEY and CDR2 SVGAGI. The CDR3 is 15 amino acids. This CDR3 reads CASHAPGRGVQPQHF. In DNA form, the CDR3 reads TGTGCCAGCCACGCGCCGGGGAGGGGTGTTCAGCCCCAGCATTTT.

This clone was counted ten times or more. This rearrangement joins TRBV3-1 (or the pseudogene TRBV3-2) to TRBJ1-1, with 7 bases that match TRBD1. The CDR3 is 15 residues long. Germline values: CDR1 LGHDT, CDR2 YNNKEL (reference sequence). Trimming cost V 4 bases and J 3 bases; bases outside gene matches: 8. Written as DNA, the CDR3 is TGTGCCAGCAGCCTAAGACAGGGTATAGACACTGAAGCTTTCTTT. The encoded protein is CASSLRQGIDTEAFF.

The chain employs TRBV18 and TRBJ2-1; D may be TRBD2 (5 bases). The CDR3 contains 15 residues. V was pared by 2 bases and J by 7 bases, with 15 bases between. Germline assignment: CDR1 KGHSH and CDR2 LQKENI. The CDR3 loop is CASSPGFEGWNEQFF. The CDR3 DNA reads TGTGCCAGCTCACCAGGTTTTGAGGGATGGAATGAGCAGTTCTTC.

This clone was seen a single time. The chain carries TRBV7-2 and TRBJ1-2; the D is unclear. In germline, CDR1 is SGHTA, CDR2 FQGNSA. This CDR3 has 13 residues. Trimming removed 1 base from V and 9 bases from J, with 12 bases in between. The CDR3 DNA is TGTGCCAGCAGCTTAGGGTCACAGTACAGCTACACCTTC. It codes for CASSLGSQYSYTF.

V is TRBV5-1 and J is TRBJ2-1; 8 nucleotides match TRBD1. The V gene's germline CDR1 is SGHRS and CDR2 YFSETQ. V shed 3 bases and J 2 bases; nucleotides not matched to a gene: 1. The CDR3 is made up of 14 amino acids. CDR3 DNA: TGCGCCAGCAGCTGGGGACAGGCCTACAATGAGCAGTTCTTC. Its translation is CASSWGQAYNEQFF.

The V and J genes are TRBV11-3 and TRBJ1-1; 8 positions match TRBD1. The CDR3 has 16 amino acids. Germline V CDR1 and CDR2: SGHNT, YENEEA. V lost 6 bases, J lost 1 base, and 10 bases stayed unmatched. The CDR3 nucleotides are TGTGCCAGCAGTCAGGGAAGGCAGGGGGCGAACACTGAAGCTTTCTTT. This gives the protein CASSQGRQGANTEAFF.

The rearrangement joins TRBV24-1 to TRBJ2-5; 12 bases fit TRBD1. Germline trimming cut 4 bases from V and 5 bases from J; bases unmatched to any gene: 10. Germline V gene sequence: CDR1 KGHDR, CDR2 SFDVKD. This CDR3 spans 17 amino acids. The CDR3 loop is CATSDPLGQGARETQYF. The CDR3 nucleotides read TGTGCCACCAGTGACCCACTGGGACAGGGGGCGCGGGAGACCCAGTACTTC.